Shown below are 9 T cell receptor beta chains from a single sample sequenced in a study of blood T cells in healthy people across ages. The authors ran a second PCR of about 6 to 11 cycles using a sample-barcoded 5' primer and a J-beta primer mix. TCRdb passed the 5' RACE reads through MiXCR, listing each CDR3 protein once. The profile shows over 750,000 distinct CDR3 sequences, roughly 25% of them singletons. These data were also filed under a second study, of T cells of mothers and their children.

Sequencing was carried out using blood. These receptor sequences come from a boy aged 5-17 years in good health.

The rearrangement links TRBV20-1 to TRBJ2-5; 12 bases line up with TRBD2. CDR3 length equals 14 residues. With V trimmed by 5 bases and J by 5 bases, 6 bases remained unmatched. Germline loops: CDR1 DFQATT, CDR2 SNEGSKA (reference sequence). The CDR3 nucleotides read TGCAGTGCTGACGGACTAGCGGGGCGGGAGACCCAGTACTTC. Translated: CSADGLAGRETQYF.

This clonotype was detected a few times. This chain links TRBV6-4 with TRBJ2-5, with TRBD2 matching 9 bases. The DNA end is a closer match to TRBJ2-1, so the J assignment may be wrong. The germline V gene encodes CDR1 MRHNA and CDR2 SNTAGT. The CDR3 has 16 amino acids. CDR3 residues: CASSPRPSGDSHEQFF. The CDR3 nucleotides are TGTGCCAGCAGCCCTCGGCCTAGCGGGGACTCCCATGAGCAGTTCTTC.

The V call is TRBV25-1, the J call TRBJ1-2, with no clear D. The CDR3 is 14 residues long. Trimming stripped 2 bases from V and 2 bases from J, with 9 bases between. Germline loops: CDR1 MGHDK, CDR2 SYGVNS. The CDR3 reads CASSEGPANYGYTF. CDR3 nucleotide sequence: TGTGCCAGCAGTGAAGGCCCGGCAAACTATGGCTACACCTTC.

The CDR3 reads CASSLTGEGTGELFF. DNA of the CDR3: TGCGCCAGCAGCCTGACAGGGGAGGGTACCGGGGAGCTGTTTTTT. The chain recombines TRBV4-3 with TRBJ2-2; a weak D match, TRBD1 (8 bases). The CDR3 is 15 amino acids. Trimming cost V 4 bases and J 5 bases, with 14 bases left between them. Germline V lookup: CDR1 LGHNA, CDR2 YSLEER.

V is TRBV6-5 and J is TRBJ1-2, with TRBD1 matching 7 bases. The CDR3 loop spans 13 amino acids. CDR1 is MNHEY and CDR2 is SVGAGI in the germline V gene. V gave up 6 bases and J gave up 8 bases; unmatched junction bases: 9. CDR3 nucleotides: TGTGCCAGCAGGGATCCGGGACAGAAAGGCTACACCTTC. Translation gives CASRDPGQKGYTF.

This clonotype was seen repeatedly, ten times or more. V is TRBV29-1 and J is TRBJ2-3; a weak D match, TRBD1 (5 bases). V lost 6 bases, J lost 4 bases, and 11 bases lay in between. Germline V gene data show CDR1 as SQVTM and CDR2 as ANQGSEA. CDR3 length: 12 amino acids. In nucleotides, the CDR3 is TGCAGCGTCAAGGGGTTGGCAGATACGCAGTATTTT. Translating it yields CSVKGLADTQYF.

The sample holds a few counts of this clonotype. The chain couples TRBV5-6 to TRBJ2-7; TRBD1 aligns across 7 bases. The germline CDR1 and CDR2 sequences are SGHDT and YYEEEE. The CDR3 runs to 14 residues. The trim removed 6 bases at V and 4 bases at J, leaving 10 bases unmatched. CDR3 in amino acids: CASNYRGDPYEQYF. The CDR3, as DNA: TGTGCCAGCAACTACAGGGGCGACCCTTACGAGCAGTACTTC.

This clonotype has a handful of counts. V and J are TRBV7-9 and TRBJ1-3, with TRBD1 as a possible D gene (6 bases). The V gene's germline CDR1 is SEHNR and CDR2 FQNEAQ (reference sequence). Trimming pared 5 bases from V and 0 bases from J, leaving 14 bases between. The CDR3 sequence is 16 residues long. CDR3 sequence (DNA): TGTGCCAGCAGCGCGACCCTGGACAGCTCTGGAAACACCATATATTTT. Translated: CASSATLDSSGNTIYF.

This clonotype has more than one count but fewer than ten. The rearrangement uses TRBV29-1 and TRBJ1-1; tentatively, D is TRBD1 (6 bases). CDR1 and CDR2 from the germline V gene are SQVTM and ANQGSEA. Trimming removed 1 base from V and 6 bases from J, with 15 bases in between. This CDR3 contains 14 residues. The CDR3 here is CSVEGGGGASEAFF. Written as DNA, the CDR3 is TGCAGCGTTGAAGGGGGAGGGGGAGCGTCTGAAGCTTTCTTT.